This TCR beta chain is drawn from a study of shared clonotypes between healthy human individuals. This table comes from immunoSEQ multiplex PCR, and its TCRdb copy is limited to in-frame clones, with some not included. The sample carries around 95,000 clones, less than 80% recorded once. With respect to this clone: An end of the junction does not agree with germline; a read error may underlie this.

Germline V gene sequence: CDR1 SGDLS, CDR2 YYNGEE. The CDR3 contains 16 residues. The source is a man aged 30-40 years in good health. The rearrangement uses TRBV9 and TRBJ2-7, with D perhaps matching TRBD2 (6 bases). Sequenced input: memory CD8+ T cells sorted from blood. Subset noted: CD45RO+ cells pooled with CCR7-negative TemRA cells. CDR3 bases: TGTGCCAGCAGCGTAGCCCGAGCCGGGAGCTCCCACGAGCAGTACTTC. Translated: CASSVARAGSSHEQYF.